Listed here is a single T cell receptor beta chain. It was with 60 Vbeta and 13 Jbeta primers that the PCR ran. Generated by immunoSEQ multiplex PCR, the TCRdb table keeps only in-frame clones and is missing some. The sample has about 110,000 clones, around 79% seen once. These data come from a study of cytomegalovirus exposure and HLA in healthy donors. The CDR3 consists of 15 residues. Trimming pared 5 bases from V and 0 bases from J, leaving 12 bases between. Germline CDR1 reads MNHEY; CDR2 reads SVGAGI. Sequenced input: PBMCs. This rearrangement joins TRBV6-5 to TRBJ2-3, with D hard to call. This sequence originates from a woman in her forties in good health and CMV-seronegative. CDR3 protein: CASSTGQSSTDTQYF. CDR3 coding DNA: TGTGCCAGCAGTACTGGGCAAAGTAGCACAGATACGCAGTATTTT.